This is a list of T cell receptor beta chains from one sample in a study of T cell repertoires in cytomegalovirus infection. TCRdb fed the reads into MiXCR, producing one record per CDR3 protein. The sample records over 150,000 distinct CDR3 sequences, about 20% being singletons. The specimen was PBMCs. The receptors were sampled from a human donor in good health (CMV status not recorded). Some clones in this sample may be carry-over from other donors' samples. CDR3s include the opening cysteine and the closing phenylalanine or tryptophan. Fields, in order: CDR3 DNA, CDR3 protein, D gene, J gene, V gene, clone size. The D gene is left open where the match is weak. A clone size is listed for some rows: how often the clone was seen (once, few, many), or a class if it is expanded.

TGTGCCAGCAGTTTCGTCAGGGGATACTTTGTTCAGTACTTC	CASSFVRGYFVQYF	NA	TRBJ2-7	TRBV28	NA
TGTGCCAGTAGTATAGATCAGATGGGGGCTGAAGCTTTCTTT	CASSIDQMGAEAFF	NA	TRBJ1-1	TRBV19	NA
TGTGCCAGCAGCGGTGACAGGGTATCTGATGGCTACACCTTC	CASSGDRVSDGYTF	TRBD1	TRBJ1-2	TRBV7-8	few
TGTGCCAGCAGCCTGAACAGGGACACTGAAGCTTTCTTT	CASSLNRDTEAFF	NA	TRBJ1-1	TRBV7-2	many
TGTGCCAGCAGCTTGGGCCAGGGGAAGGGTGCGACCCAGTACTTC	CASSLGQGKGATQYF	NA	TRBJ2-5	TRBV5-6	few
TGCGCCAGCAGCCAAGTGAACCTAGCGTTGACAGATACGCAGTATTTT	CASSQVNLALTDTQYF	NA	TRBJ2-3	TRBV4-1	few
TGTGCCAGCAGTTCGACGTACTCTGGAAACACCATATATTTT	CASSSTYSGNTIYF	NA	TRBJ1-3	TRBV28	many
TGTGCCAGCAGCCCATTTACCGGGACAGGGACCTACAATGAGCAGTTCTTC	CASSPFTGTGTYNEQFF	TRBD1	TRBJ2-1	TRBV7-9	NA
TGTGCCAGCAGCAGCCACGCGTCAGGGGGGTATGGCTACACCTTC	CASSSHASGGYGYTF	TRBD1	TRBJ1-2	TRBV7-2	NA
TGTGCCAGTAGTATTACAGGGCCAAATCAGCCCCAGCATTTT	CASSITGPNQPQHF	NA	TRBJ1-5	TRBV19	NA
TGTGCCAGCGGATCCGACACAGGCTTGGGCTATGGCTACACCTTC	CASGSDTGLGYGYTF	NA	TRBJ1-2	TRBV11-2	few
TGCGCCAGCAGCTTGGCCCGAGCGGCGAACACCGGGGAGCTGTTTTTT	CASSLARAANTGELFF	NA	TRBJ2-2	TRBV5-1	NA
TGTGCCAGCAGCTTGTACTCCCGGGAAGGGGGCAGAGAAGCTTTCTTT	CASSLYSREGGREAFF	TRBD1	TRBJ1-1	TRBV7-8	many
TGTGCCAGCACCCACCCGGGGGGGACCCAGTACTTC	CASTHPGGTQYF	TRBD2	TRBJ2-5	TRBV5-4	NA
TGTGCCAGCAGTCTAGCGGGAGGGTCGGGGGAGCAGTACTTC	CASSLAGGSGEQYF	TRBD2	TRBJ2-7	TRBV28	many
TGTGCCAGCAGCTTAGGTCGGGGGACCAGGAGGTACAATGAGCAGTTCTTC	CASSLGRGTRRYNEQFF	NA	TRBJ2-1	TRBV11-2	many
TGTGCCAGCCAAGCGAGCTTGACCGGGGAGCTGTTTTTT	CASQASLTGELFF	NA	TRBJ2-2	TRBV28	many
TGCGCCAGCAGCCAACCTAGCGGGAGTTTCAACAATGAGCAGTTCTTC	CASSQPSGSFNNEQFF	TRBD2	TRBJ2-1	TRBV4-1	few
TGTGCCAGCAGCTTGGGGACAGGCACCGGGGAGCTGTTTTTT	CASSLGTGTGELFF	TRBD1	TRBJ2-2	TRBV5-6	few
TGTGCCAGCAGCTTACTCGCGGAGGCGCAGTTCTTC	CASSLLAEAQFF	NA	TRBJ2-1	TRBV6-2/TRBV6-3	few
TGTGCCAGCAGCCCCCCAAGCGGGGCTGCCTTTCAAGAGACCCAGTACTTC	CASSPPSGAAFQETQYF	TRBD2	TRBJ2-5	TRBV7-6	many
TGTGCCAGCAGTTCGCCGACGGGAGGCTACACCTTC	CASSSPTGGYTF	NA	TRBJ1-2	TRBV6-2/TRBV6-3	NA
TGTGCCCGTAGTTCTCGGACAGGGGGCACAGATACGCAGTATTTT	CARSSRTGGTDTQYF	TRBD1	TRBJ2-3	TRBV19	NA
TGTGCCAGCAGCTCCCGCGGGGATTCGACAGATACGCAGTATTTT	CASSSRGDSTDTQYF	NA	TRBJ2-3	TRBV7-9	many
TGTGCCAGCAGTGACTCGAGGGTTGGCTACACCTTC	CASSDSRVGYTF	NA	TRBJ1-2	TRBV6-1	NA
TGTGCCAGCAGTTCCATGGGGGGCTCACCCCTCCACTTT	CASSSMGGSPLHF	NA	TRBJ1-6	TRBV12-3/TRBV12-4	many
TGTGCCAGCAGCTTAAATGTACAGGGGGACAATGAGCAGTTCTTC	CASSLNVQGDNEQFF	TRBD1	TRBJ2-1	TRBV7-2	few
TGTGCCAGCAGTGGACAGGGGACAGATACGCAGTATTTT	CASSGQGTDTQYF	TRBD1	TRBJ2-3	TRBV25-1	few
TGTGCCAGCAGTTTAGGGGAGCGGGTTGAAGCTTTCTTT	CASSLGERVEAFF	NA	TRBJ1-1	TRBV12-3/TRBV12-4	many
TGTGCCACAGGGACAATCACTGAAGCTTTCTTT	CATGTITEAFF	NA	TRBJ1-1	TRBV15	NA
TGTGCCAGCAGCTTCCCTGGGATTGGGACAGATACGCAGTATTTT	CASSFPGIGTDTQYF	NA	TRBJ2-3	TRBV7-9	NA
TGTGCCAGCAGCGGTCAAAAACCTGGGGCCAACGTCCTGACTTTC	CASSGQKPGANVLTF	NA	TRBJ2-6	TRBV9	few
TGTGCCAGCAGCTCCCTACCTGGACAGGGAGGAACTGAAGCTTTCTTT	CASSSLPGQGGTEAFF	TRBD1	TRBJ1-1	TRBV7-3	few
TGTGCCACCAAAAAGGACACAGCCTACGAGCAGTACTTC	CATKKDTAYEQYF	NA	TRBJ2-7	TRBV19	few
TGTGCCAGCAGTGAAATTGGGAGCTCCTACGAGCAGTACTTC	CASSEIGSSYEQYF	NA	TRBJ2-7	TRBV6-1	NA